This TCR beta chain was identified in a study of T cell changes during pregnancy in multiple sclerosis. Using immunoSEQ multiplex PCR, the repertoire was profiled, and TCRdb retains in-frame clones only, with some absent. The sample holds about 100,000 clones, about 90% seen once. The CDR3 is 12 residues long. V lost 5 bases, J lost 3 bases, and 7 bases lay in between. Per germline, CDR1 SGHVS and CDR2 FNYEAQ. The starting material was peripheral blood, obtained after pregnancy. The rearrangement joins TRBV7-6 to TRBJ1-1; D is unclear. This clonotype was sampled from a female donor with multiple sclerosis, enrolled in a pregnancy study. CDR3 nucleotides: TGTGCCAGCAGCGCCCTAGACACTGAAGCTTTCTTT. It specifies CASSALDTEAFF. Full variable domain (remainder filled in from reference TRBV7-6 and TRBJ1-1): GAGVSQSPRYKVTKRGQDVALRCDPISGHVSLYWYRQALGQGPEFLTYFNYEAQQDKSGLPNDRFSAERPEGSISTLTIQRTEQRDSAMYRCASSALDTEAFFGQGTRLTVV.